The text below deals with one T cell receptor beta chain. The antigen remains unidentified. The entry originates in a study of cytomegalovirus exposure and HLA in healthy donors. At the level of the study: A preliminary data release comprised tens of millions of unique TCRs obtained from HLA-typed donors.

Study conclusions and caveats: Among the most significant clusters, several appeared linked to common viral pathogens in a later analysis.

Vbeta (60) and Jbeta (13) primers were used in the PCR. Profiling relied on immunoSEQ multiplex PCR, and the TCRdb table lists in-frame clones only, not all of them. The sample lists around 110,000 clones, roughly 79% seen once, with 1.5% to 2% in the top ten. CDR1 and CDR2 (germline): ENHRY, SYGVKD. CDR3 length equals 20 residues. J gave up 6 bases and V 0 bases, and 13 bases lay outside the gene matches. The specimen sequenced was PBMCs. The V and J genes are TRBV10-3 and TRBJ2-2, with 13 nucleotides matching TRBD2. This clonotype was sampled from a woman between 18 and 30 years old in good health and CMV-seronegative. The CDR3 DNA follows: TGTGCCATCAGTGAGTCCCCGGGACTAGCGGGGCCAACCTGGGCCGGGGAGCTGTTTTTT. The encoded protein is CAISESPGLAGPTWAGELFF.